This TCR beta chain originates from a study of long-term antiretroviral therapy in people with HIV. immunoSEQ v3.0 was run at survey level. The repertoire was sequenced with immunoSEQ multiplex PCR; TCRdb's copy has only in-frame clones and lacks some. The sample lists some 45,000 clones, roughly 86% occurring once. V was pared by 4 bases and J by 4 bases, with 22 bases between. Germline V lookup: CDR1 LNHDA, CDR2 SQIVND (reference sequence). This CDR3 is 17 amino acids long. The source was unsorted PBMCs, collected 0.1 years before starting antiretroviral therapy. The sequence derives from a woman in her forties or fifties with HIV. The V call is TRBV19, the J call TRBJ1-2; possible D gene TRBD1, 6 bases. In DNA form, the CDR3 reads TGTGCCAGTAGTACGCGACCGTTTCCTCAGGGGAGCTATGGCTACACCTTC. Protein: CASSTRPFPQGSYGYTF.